Each of the 27 T cell receptor beta chains below was sequenced from the same sample in a study of regulatory T cells in long-lasting Graves disease. Time point of the sample: newly diagnosed GD, antithyroid drugs for less than 3 months. The TCR library used RNA extracted from PBMCs. CDR3 regions were amplified by Arm-PCR using iRepertoire HTBI primers to build TCR beta libraries. TCRdb re-derived calls from the multiplex PCR reads in MiXCR, one entry per CDR3 protein. The repertoire holds around 420,000 distinct CDR3 sequences, with 14% to 15% as singletons. The data were also submitted as part of a second study, on T cells in Graves' hyperthyroidism and ophthalmopathy.

This material consisted of peripheral blood mononuclear cells (PBMCs), taken at new diagnosis, from a patient treated with antithyroid drugs. All receptors come from a middle-aged woman with Graves disease.

This clonotype was picked up one time. A much larger clonotype is one base distant, so this may be a read error. This chain uses TRBV12-3 or TRBV12-4 with TRBJ2-1, with 11 bases fitting TRBD2. The CDR3 is 15 residues long. The CDR3 coding sequence is TGTGCCAGCAGCTACCGACTAGCGGGGCCCAATGAGCAGCTCTTC. Translated: CASSYRLAGPNEQLF.

This chain uses TRBV6-1 with TRBJ1-2; D possibly corresponds to TRBD1 (5 bases). Trimming took 3 bases from V and 4 from J, leaving 18 bases between them. The CDR3 has 16 residues. Germline V lookup: CDR1 MNHNS, CDR2 SASEGT. The CDR3 sequence is CASSDPNTDSFYGYTF. The CDR3 DNA reads as TGTGCCAGCAGTGACCCGAACACCGACAGTTTCTATGGCTACACCTTC.

There are many counts of this clonotype. The rearrangement links TRBV6-2 or TRBV6-3 to TRBJ2-5; 10 nucleotides match TRBD2. The V gene's germline CDR1 is MNHEY and CDR2 SVGEGT. CDR3 length: 19 residues. With V trimmed by 0 bases and J by 2 bases, 12 bases remained unmatched. CDR3 amino acids: CASSYSLEHPGLAQETQYF. The CDR3, as DNA: TGTGCCAGCAGTTACTCCTTAGAACACCCGGGACTAGCGCAAGAGACCCAGTACTTC.

This clonotype was detected many times. This sequence joins TRBV29-1 and TRBJ2-3; 14 bases are shared with TRBD2. The CDR3 is made up of 15 amino acids. The junction had 3 bases not matched to a gene; V was cut back by 6 bases and J by 1 base. Germline V lookup: CDR1 SQVTM, CDR2 ANQGSEA. CDR3 region: CSVMGLAGGTDTQYF. The CDR3 nucleotides are TGCAGCGTGATGGGACTAGCGGGAGGCACAGATACGCAGTATTTT.

This clonotype was counted ten times or more. This chain uses TRBV14 with TRBJ1-1; D is undetermined. The length of the CDR3 is 13 residues. Germline CDR1 is SGHDN and CDR2 is FVKESK. The V gene lost 1 base and the J gene lost 5 bases, with 8 bases spanning the gap. The CDR3 loop reads CASSQVFRTEAFF. CDR3 coding DNA: TGTGCCAGCAGCCAAGTTTTCAGGACTGAAGCTTTCTTT.

This clonotype was seen ten or more times. The rearrangement links TRBV10-2 to TRBJ2-7; unclear D gene. V lost 2 bases and J 0 bases, leaving 8 bases between the germline ends. This CDR3 contains 14 residues. Germline-derived CDR1 and CDR2 are WSHSY and SAAADI. The DNA for the CDR3 is TGCGCCAGCAGTGAGGTACAGCGCTCCTACGAGCAGTACTTC. Its translation: CASSEVQRSYEQYF.

Here the CDR3 reads CSAPITGSPGEQYF. The CDR3 bases are TGCAGTGCTCCCATAACCGGGTCGCCGGGGGAGCAGTACTTC. The chain links TRBV20-1 to TRBJ2-7; a weak D match, TRBD2 (5 bases). Germline CDR1 and CDR2: DFQATT and SNEGSKA (reference sequence). Trimming took off 5 bases at V and 7 bases at J, with 21 bases between the two ends. The length of the CDR3 is 14 residues.

Worth noting for this clonotype: One end of the junction varies from germline; a read error may be responsible. This chain uses TRBV5-1 with TRBJ2-1, with D possibly being TRBD1 or TRBD2 (5 bases each). This CDR3 has 13 residues. CDR1 is SGHRS, CDR2 YFSETQ, per germline. The CDR3 DNA follows: TGTGCCAGCAGCCCGGGACCAACAGGAGAGCAGTTCTTC. Its protein product is CASSPGPTGEQFF.

At least ten counts were recorded for this clonotype. The chain joins TRBV6-1 to TRBJ2-5; D perhaps matches TRBD1 (5 bases). V lost 2 bases and J 4 bases, leaving 14 bases between the germline ends. Per germline, CDR1 MNHNS and CDR2 SASEGT. The CDR3 loop spans 15 amino acids. The DNA for the CDR3 is TGTGCCAGCAGTGAATCTGGCAGGGTGGCAGAGACCCAGTACTTC. Translation: CASSESGRVAETQYF.

Only a few counts were recorded for this clonotype. The chain combines TRBV19 with TRBJ2-6; possibly TRBD1 or TRBD2 for D (5 bases each). In germline, CDR1 is LNHDA, CDR2 SQIVND (reference sequence). The germline V and J ends were trimmed by 10 bases and 0 bases, with 19 bases remaining between them. The CDR3 length is 17 residues. The CDR3 protein is CATEPGPRGSGANVLTF. The CDR3 nucleotides read TGTGCCACGGAGCCGGGACCCCGCGGCTCTGGGGCCAACGTCCTGACTTTC. The full variable domain, with the rest looked up from reference TRBV19 and TRBJ2-6, is DGGITQSPKYLFRKEGQNVTLSCEQNLNHDAMYWYRQDPGQGLRLIYYSQIVNDFQKGDIAEGYSVSREKKESFPLTVTSAQKNPTAFYLCATEPGPRGSGANVLTFGAGSRLTVL.

This clonotype was seen more than once but under ten times. The CDR3 carries no conserved terminal phenylalanine or tryptophan, so it likely arises from a read error. This sequence joins TRBV5-1 and TRBJ2-5; D is unclear. V shed 1 base and J shed 4 bases, with 14 bases lying between them. The CDR3 has 15 residues. Germline loops: CDR1 SGHRS, CDR2 YFSETQ. The CDR3: CASSLSTPPLETQYL. CDR3 DNA: TGCGCCAGCAGCTTGTCGACTCCACCGTTAGAGACCCAGTACCTC.

This clonotype has a count of ten or more. The V gene is TRBV11-2, the J gene TRBJ2-7; TRBD1 aligns across 9 bases. The CDR3 has 15 amino acids. Per the germline V gene, CDR1 is SGHAT and CDR2 is FQNNGV. V shed 5 bases, J shed 2 bases, and the junction held 7 bases outside the gene matches. The CDR3 coding sequence is TGTGCCAGCAGCCCAACAGGGGGCGACCCCTACGAGCAGTACTTC. Amino acids: CASSPTGGDPYEQYF.

This clonotype was counted ten times or more. The chain has TRBV12-3 or TRBV12-4 and TRBJ2-1, with TRBD2 identical over 8 bases. Judging by the DNA end, TRBJ2-5 fits better; the J call may be wrong. CDR3 length: 15 residues. The CDR3 is CASSFLGTSPETQYF. The CDR3 DNA is TGTGCCAGCAGTTTTTTAGGGACTAGTCCTGAGACCCAGTACTTC.

This clonotype turned up a few times. This sequence joins TRBV5-1 and TRBJ1-2, with 7 bases matching TRBD1. V lost 4 bases, J lost 7 bases, and 13 bases stayed unmatched. The V gene's germline CDR1 is SGHRS and CDR2 YFSETQ. This CDR3 has 15 residues. The CDR3 spells CASSIAQGTTLGYTF. Written as DNA, the CDR3 is TGCGCCAGCAGCATAGCACAGGGGACTACTCTTGGCTACACCTTC.

This clonotype was detected many times. V usage is TRBV11-2 and J usage is TRBJ2-3; possibly TRBD2 for D (6 bases). The V gene lost 1 base and the J gene lost 1 base, with 9 bases spanning the gap. The CDR3 runs 15 residues. Germline loops: CDR1 SGHAT, CDR2 FQNNGV. The CDR3 DNA reads as TGTGCCAGCAGCTTAGGGTCTAGCGGCACAGATACGCAGTATTTT. This codes for CASSLGSSGTDTQYF. The entire variable domain, with the rest obtained from reference TRBV11-2 and TRBJ2-3, is as follows: EAGVAQSPRYKIIEKRQSVAFWCNPISGHATLYWYQQILGQGPKLLIQFQNNGVVDDSQLPKDRFSAERLKGVDSTLKIQPAKLEDSAVYLCASSLGSSGTDTQYFGPGTRLTVL.

This clonotype was seen repeatedly, ten times or more. V is TRBV5-1 and J is TRBJ2-7; weak D call: TRBD1 (5 bases). There are 15 residues in the CDR3. Germline V gives CDR1 SGHRS, CDR2 YFSETQ. Deletions cut 4 bases from V and 2 bases from J, with 16 bases between. The CDR3 nucleotides read TGCGCCAGCAGCCCGAACCCGACAGCCACCTACGAGCAGTACTTC. It translates to CASSPNPTATYEQYF.

This chain uses TRBV25-1 with TRBJ2-3; 11 bases are shared with TRBD2. J lost 5 bases, V lost 5 bases, and 3 bases had no gene match. The CDR3 has 14 residues. Germline V gene lookup returns CDR1 MGHDK and CDR2 SYGVNS. The chain's CDR3 is CASSSGLAGDTQYF. CDR3 nucleotide sequence: TGTGCCAGCAGTTCAGGACTAGCGGGAGATACGCAGTATTTT.

This clonotype was observed once. The rearrangement joins TRBV28 to TRBJ2-7, with 8 bases that match TRBD1. The junction had 12 bases not matched to a gene; V was cut back by 5 bases and J by 6 bases. In germline, CDR1 is MDHEN, CDR2 SYDVKM. The CDR3 length is 15 residues. The CDR3 region has the DNA TGTGCCAGCAGTCCGACCTCGGGACAGGACCTCGAGCAGTACTTC. Protein product: CASSPTSGQDLEQYF.

The chain combines TRBV14 with TRBJ2-7, with 11 bases lining up with TRBD2. V was clipped by 2 bases and J by 2 bases; unmatched bases: 2. This CDR3 contains 15 residues. Germline V lookup: CDR1 SGHDN, CDR2 FVKESK. The CDR3 reads CASSQWTSGPYEQYF. CDR3 DNA sequence: TGTGCCAGCAGCCAATGGACTAGCGGGCCCTACGAGCAGTACTTC. Together with reference TRBV14 and TRBJ2-7, the CDR3 gives the full variable domain: EAGVTQFPSHSVIEKGQTVTLRCDPISGHDNLYWYRRVMGKEIKFLLHFVKESKQDESGMPNNRFLAERTGGTYSTLKVQPAELEDSGVYFCASSQWTSGPYEQYFGPGTRLTVT.

CDR3 coding DNA: TGCGCCAGCAGCAGCAACAGGGGGCGAATCTATGGCTACACCTTC. Its protein is CASSSNRGRIYGYTF. This chain uses TRBV5-1 with TRBJ1-2; 9 bases align to TRBD1. With 4 bases clipped from V and 4 bases from J, the junction kept 8 bases outside the gene matches. From germline, CDR1 is SGHRS and CDR2 YFSETQ. The CDR3 runs 15 residues.

The J gene is TRBJ2-1, the V gene TRBV27; D is possibly TRBD1 (5 bases). CDR1 and CDR2 from the germline V gene are MNHEY and SMNVEV (reference sequence). V lost 7 bases and J 8 bases, leaving 9 bases between the germline ends. CDR3 length equals 11 residues. The CDR3 loop is CASTRRDEQFF. The CDR3 region has the DNA TGTGCCAGCACCCGCAGGGATGAGCAGTTCTTC.

The table lists this clonotype with many counts. The chain recombines TRBV7-2 with TRBJ1-6, with 7 bases lining up with TRBD1. The CDR3 runs to 16 residues. With V trimmed by 0 bases and J by 5 bases, 4 bases remained unmatched. Germline V lookup: CDR1 SGHTA, CDR2 FQGNSA. The CDR3 protein is CASSLAGRGNNSPLHF. DNA for the CDR3: TGTGCCAGCAGCTTAGCGGGCAGGGGGAATAATTCACCCCTCCACTTT.

V usage is TRBV19 and J usage is TRBJ1-2; 9 nucleotides agree with TRBD1. Germline CDR1 and CDR2: LNHDA and SQIVND (reference sequence). V shed 5 bases and J 4 bases; nucleotides not matched to a gene: 8. This CDR3 region has 15 residues. CDR3 sequence reads: CASSFPGQGTYGYTF. CDR3 in DNA: TGTGCCAGTAGTTTCCCCGGACAGGGGACCTATGGCTACACCTTC.

This chain connects TRBV30 to TRBJ2-5; D uncertain. Between the trimmed V and J ends, which lost 3 bases and 2 bases, there was a span of 10 bases. In germline, CDR1 is GTSNPN, CDR2 SVGIG (reference sequence). The CDR3 sequence is 13 residues long. In DNA form, the CDR3 reads TGTGCCTGGAGGGGGAACAGTCAAGAGACCCAGTACTTC. Translated: CAWRGNSQETQYF.

Ten or more counts support this clonotype. This chain joins TRBV6-5 and TRBJ2-5; 11 bases fit TRBD1. V dropped 4 bases and J dropped 3; count of bases not matched to a gene: 13. Germline CDR1 is MNHEY and CDR2 is SVGAGI. CDR3 length equals 18 residues. CDR3 region: CASSFPLDRGLIEETQYF. The CDR3 DNA sequence: TGTGCCAGCAGTTTCCCATTGGACAGGGGGCTGATCGAAGAGACCCAGTACTTC.

Concerning this clonotype: This clone may be a read error of a much larger clone one base away. The chain joins TRBV6-2 or TRBV6-3 to TRBJ2-3; 9 bases line up with TRBD1. This CDR3 comprises 17 residues. Unmatched junction bases numbered 14, after V lost 7 bases and J lost 3 bases. Germline lookup yields CDR1 MNHEY and CDR2 SVGEGT. The CDR3 nucleotides are TGTGCCAGCAATCCGGGACAGGGTGCAATGGGTACAGATACGCAGTATTTT. This gives the protein CASNPGQGAMGTDTQYF.

This clonotype appeared many times. This chain joins TRBV5-1 and TRBJ2-7; maybe TRBD1 (5 bases). CDR3 size: 15 residues. Germline loops: CDR1 SGHRS, CDR2 YFSETQ. V dropped 9 bases and J dropped 7 bases, with 26 bases sitting between them. The CDR3 bases are TGCGCCACCGCTGAGGCGCAGGGCGAAATCGGGGAGCAGTACTTC. Protein: CATAEAQGEIGEQYF.